A selection of T cell receptor beta chains follows, all from one sample in a study of blood T cell repertoires in COVID-19. Here immunoSEQ multiplex PCR was the method, and the copy in TCRdb shows in-frame clones only, minus some. The sample lists fewer than 80,000 clones; roughly 78% were seen once. Sequenced input: peripheral blood. The receptors were sampled from a woman of 80 years or more with active or convalescent COVID-19. Each CDR3 is given with its conserved first and last residue. The D gene is left open where the match is weak. Rows may omit the clone size; those that give it use once, few, many or a size class.

abundance,v_gene,j_gene,d_gene,CDR3nt,CDR3aa
-,TRBV6-5,TRBJ2-2,-,TGTGCCAGCAGTCCAGTCTCCTCCACCGGGGAGCTGTTTTTT,CASSPVSSTGELFF
once,TRBV15,TRBJ2-7,-,TGTGCCACCAGCGGACAAGCCTACGAGCAGTACTTC,CATSGQAYEQYF
-,TRBV5-1,TRBJ1-5,-,TGCGCCAGCAGTCCCGTGGCAGGGGAAGGTCAGCCCCAGCATTTT,CASSPVAGEGQPQHF
-,TRBV4-3,TRBJ1-1,TRBD1,TGCGCCAGCACCGTTGGACAGGCCGCGGGTACTGAAGCTTTCTTT,CASTVGQAAGTEAFF
-,TRBV7-9,TRBJ1-6,-,TGTGCCAGCAGCTTAGCCAGGGATAATTCACCCCTCCACTTT,CASSLARDNSPLHF
-,TRBV20-1,TRBJ2-7,TRBD2,TGCAGTGCTAGTTCCCCTAGCGGGGCCACCTTC,CSASSPSGATF
once,TRBV29-1,TRBJ2-1,TRBD1,TGCAGCGCCGACAGGGGAGCCTATGAGCAGTTCTTC,CSADRGAYEQFF
-,TRBV7-7,TRBJ2-2,-,TGTGCTAGCAGCCCCCGTCTCGGGTTCGGGACATCGAACACCGGGGAGCTGTTTTTT,CASSPRLGFGTSNTGELFF
few,TRBV16,TRBJ2-1,TRBD1,TGTGCCAGCAGCCAATCGATCCTGGGACAGGGGTTCTATGAGCAGTTCTTC,CASSQSILGQGFYEQFF
once,TRBV9,TRBJ1-1,TRBD1,TGTGCCAGCAGCGAAGGGACAGGCGGGACTAACACTGAAGCTTTCTTT,CASSEGTGGTNTEAFF
-,TRBV24-1,TRBJ2-6,TRBD1,TGTGCCACCAGTGATCGAAAAACGACAGGGTTAGGGGCCAACGTCCTGACTTTC,CATSDRKTTGLGANVLTF
-,TRBV7-8,TRBJ1-1,-,TGTGCCAGCAGCACACAGGCATACACTGAAGCTTTCTTT,CASSTQAYTEAFF
-,TRBV5-6,TRBJ2-7,-,TGTGCCAGCAGCTTTTCCCTCGGTACAGGGTCCCACGAGCAGTACTTC,CASSFSLGTGSHEQYF
once,TRBV10-3,TRBJ1-3,TRBD1,TGTGCCATCAGTGAGTCGGACAGGGAGACCACCATATATTTT,CAISESDRETTIYF
few,TRBV9,TRBJ2-5,TRBD1,TGTGCCAGCAGCAGGGGACAGGGTGGCGAGACCCAGTACTTC,CASSRGQGGETQYF
-,TRBV29-1,TRBJ2-7,TRBD2,TGCAGCGCCCAGACTAGCGGGAGCTCCTACGAGCAGTACTTC,CSAQTSGSSYEQYF
-,TRBV3-1/TRBV3-2,TRBJ2-7,-,TGTGCCAGCAGCTACAGAAACTCCTACGAGCAGTACTTC,CASSYRNSYEQYF
-,TRBV5-1,TRBJ1-1,TRBD1,TGCGCCAGCAGCCATGGACAGGGTGCCACTGAAGCTTTCTTT,CASSHGQGATEAFF
-,TRBV28,TRBJ2-2,TRBD2,TGTGCCAGCAGGTTAGGACTAGCGGGCGTAAACACCGGGGAGCTGTTTTTT,CASRLGLAGVNTGELFF